These T cell receptor beta chains were read from a single sample in a study of blood T cells in healthy people across ages. In TCRdb, the 5' RACE reads were re-called with MiXCR into one record per CDR3 protein. The sample has approximately 700,000 distinct CDR3 sequences, roughly 32% seen once. Sequencing was done on a sample of blood. Every receptor here comes from a woman of 80 years or more in good health. Each CDR3 is given with its conserved first and last residue. Fields, in order: clone size, D gene, V gene, J gene, CDR3 length, CDR3 DNA, CDR3 protein. D genes are given only for firm matches. Not all rows give a size; the values are once, few, many and, for expanded clones, a class.

size: many
D: TRBD2
V: TRBV20-1
J: TRBJ2-5
length: 15
DNA: TGCAGTGCTAGAGATCGCCTAGCGGGGGTAAGGGGGCAGTACTTC
CDR3: CSARDRLAGVRGQYF

size: NA
D: NA
V: TRBV20-1
J: TRBJ2-3
length: 15
DNA: TGCAGTGCTAGGGACCTTACGGGGTCCACAGATACGCAGTATTTT
CDR3: CSARDLTGSTDTQYF

size: many
D: TRBD1
V: TRBV10-3
J: TRBJ2-1
length: 14
DNA: TGTGCCATCAGGACCCGGACAGGGATGGATGAGCAGTTCTTC
CDR3: CAIRTRTGMDEQFF

size: many
D: NA
V: TRBV6-5
J: TRBJ2-7
length: 13
DNA: TGTGCCAGCAATGGGGACGGCTCCTACGAGCAGTACTTC
CDR3: CASNGDGSYEQYF

size: many
D: TRBD2
V: TRBV3-1
J: TRBJ2-5
length: 15
DNA: TGTGCCAGCAGCCGGTTGGGACTAGCTGGCGAGACCCAGTACTTC
CDR3: CASSRLGLAGETQYF

size: many
D: NA
V: TRBV18
J: TRBJ1-4
length: 15
DNA: TGTGCCAGCTCTTCTAGGAGGACGGTGAATGAAAAACTGTTTTTT
CDR3: CASSSRRTVNEKLFF

size: once
D: TRBD1
V: TRBV29-1
J: TRBJ2-7
length: 13
DNA: TGCAGCGTTTCGACAGGGCACTCCTACGAGCAGTACTTC
CDR3: CSVSTGHSYEQYF

size: NA
D: NA
V: TRBV30
J: TRBJ1-1
length: 13
DNA: TGTGCTATGGGGGGGATGGGGAACACTGAAGCTTTCTTT
CDR3: CAMGGMGNTEAFF

size: NA
D: NA
V: TRBV7-9
J: TRBJ1-5
length: 13
DNA: TGTGCCAGCAGCGTCGGGACGACTCAGCCCCAGCATTTT
CDR3: CASSVGTTQPQHF

size: once
D: NA
V: TRBV30
J: TRBJ2-2
length: 15
DNA: TGTGCCTGGAGTGTACTGGTTCCGGGAGTCGGGGAGCTGTTTTTT
CDR3: CAWSVLVPGVGELFF

size: NA
D: NA
V: TRBV20-1
J: TRBJ2-3
length: 16
DNA: TGCAGTGCTGGCGGCGGGGCGAGAGGAAGCACAGATACGCAGTATTTT
CDR3: CSAGGGARGSTDTQYF

size: NA
D: TRBD1
V: TRBV30
J: TRBJ2-7
length: 13
DNA: TGTGCCTGGAGTAACACAGGGGTCCAAGAGCAGTACTTC
CDR3: CAWSNTGVQEQYF

size: many
D: NA
V: TRBV7-6
J: TRBJ1-2
length: 14
DNA: TGTGCCAGCAGCGGGGGGAGGGATAACTATGGCTACACCTTC
CDR3: CASSGGRDNYGYTF

size: NA
D: NA
V: TRBV7-3
J: TRBJ1-1
length: 14
DNA: TGTGCCTGCAGCTTAACGTCAAGGGACACTGAAGCTTTCTTT
CDR3: CACSLTSRDTEAFF

size: few
D: TRBD2
V: TRBV6-6
J: TRBJ2-5
length: 17
DNA: TGTGCCAGCAGTCCGGGACTAGCGGGGGGGCTTCAAGAGACCCAGTACTTC
CDR3: CASSPGLAGGLQETQYF

size: NA
D: TRBD1
V: TRBV30
J: TRBJ1-5
length: 14
DNA: TGTGCCTTCAACCAGGGGGGGAGCAATCAGCCCCAGCATTTT
CDR3: CAFNQGGSNQPQHF

size: many
D: NA
V: TRBV29-1
J: TRBJ1-2
length: 11
DNA: TGCAGCGTCGGGGAGGGTGATGGCTACACCTTC
CDR3: CSVGEGDGYTF

size: NA
D: NA
V: TRBV7-2
J: TRBJ2-5
length: 15
DNA: TGTGCCAGCAGCCGCTCAGGTGGCGGTCAAGAGACCCAGTACTTC
CDR3: CASSRSGGGQETQYF

size: NA
D: NA
V: TRBV15
J: TRBJ2-7
length: 17
DNA: TGTGCCACCAGCAGAGATCATCCATCCAGTCGGAACTACGAGCAGTACTTC
CDR3: CATSRDHPSSRNYEQYF

size: many
D: NA
V: TRBV18
J: TRBJ2-1
length: 15
DNA: TGTGCCAGCTCCCCAAGCCTGGGACGGGACAATGAGCAGTTCTTC
CDR3: CASSPSLGRDNEQFF

size: NA
D: NA
V: TRBV20-1
J: TRBJ1-2
length: 13
DNA: TGCAGTGCTAGGGAGACTGCTAACTATGGCTACACCTTC
CDR3: CSARETANYGYTF

size: many
D: TRBD2
V: TRBV7-8
J: TRBJ2-5
length: 16
DNA: TGTGCCAGCAGCTTAGTTCCAGCGGGGGGACAAGAGACCCAGTACTTC
CDR3: CASSLVPAGGQETQYF

size: few
D: NA
V: TRBV12-3/TRBV12-4
J: TRBJ1-1
length: 17
DNA: TGTGCCAGCAGTTTTTCGTTAGCCCGGGGGACGGGAACTGAAGCTTTCTTT
CDR3: CASSFSLARGTGTEAFF

size: many
D: TRBD1
V: TRBV4-3
J: TRBJ1-2
length: 17
DNA: TGCGCCAGCAGCCAAGAATCGGCAGGGACAGCTAACTATGGCTACACCTTC
CDR3: CASSQESAGTANYGYTF